This T cell receptor (beta chain) is drawn from a study of response to subunit inactivated influenza vaccine. V was shortened by 3 bases and J by 11 bases, with 13 bases between the two germline ends. Germline V gene data show CDR1 as SEHNR and CDR2 as FQNEAQ (reference sequence). The CDR3 extends over 12 amino acids. TCRdb fed the RT-PCR reads into MiXCR, producing one record per CDR3 protein. The top ten hold 25% to 30% of the sample, which has some 200,000 distinct CDR3 sequences, approximately 12% seen once. This clonotype was seen more than once but under ten times. In addition, the sample was reused for a study of T cells expressing NK-cell markers. As that study records: The TCR beta cDNA came from 5'RACE template switching with UMIs. These same clonotypes (in a few donors) also led the CD3+CD56-NKG2C+ fraction.

Specimen: CD8+ T cells sorted from PBMCs, collected 11 to 12 days after vaccination. The chain recombines TRBV7-9 with TRBJ1-1, with a tentative D call TRBD1 (6 bases). This clonotype was sampled from a man aged 45 to 65 who received an inactivated influenza vaccine. CDR3 sequence: CASSLGGRGAFF. The CDR3, as DNA: TGTGCCAGCAGCTTGGGTGGAAGGGGGGCTTTCTTT.